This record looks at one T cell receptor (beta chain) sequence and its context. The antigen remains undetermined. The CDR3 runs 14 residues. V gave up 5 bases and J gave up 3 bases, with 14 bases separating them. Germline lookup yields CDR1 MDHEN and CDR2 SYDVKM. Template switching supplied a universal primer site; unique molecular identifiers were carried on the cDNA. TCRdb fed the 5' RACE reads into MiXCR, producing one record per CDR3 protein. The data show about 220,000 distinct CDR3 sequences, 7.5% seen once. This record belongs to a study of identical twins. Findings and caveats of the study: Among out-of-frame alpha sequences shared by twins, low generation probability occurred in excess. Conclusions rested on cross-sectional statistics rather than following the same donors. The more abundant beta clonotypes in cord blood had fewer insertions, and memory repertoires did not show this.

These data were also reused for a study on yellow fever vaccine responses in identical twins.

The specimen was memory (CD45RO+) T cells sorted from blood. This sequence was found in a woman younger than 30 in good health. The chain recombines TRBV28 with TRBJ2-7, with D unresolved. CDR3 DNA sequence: TGTGCCAGCAGTCCAGGCCGAATTGGCTACGAGCAGTACTTC. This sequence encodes CASSPGRIGYEQYF.